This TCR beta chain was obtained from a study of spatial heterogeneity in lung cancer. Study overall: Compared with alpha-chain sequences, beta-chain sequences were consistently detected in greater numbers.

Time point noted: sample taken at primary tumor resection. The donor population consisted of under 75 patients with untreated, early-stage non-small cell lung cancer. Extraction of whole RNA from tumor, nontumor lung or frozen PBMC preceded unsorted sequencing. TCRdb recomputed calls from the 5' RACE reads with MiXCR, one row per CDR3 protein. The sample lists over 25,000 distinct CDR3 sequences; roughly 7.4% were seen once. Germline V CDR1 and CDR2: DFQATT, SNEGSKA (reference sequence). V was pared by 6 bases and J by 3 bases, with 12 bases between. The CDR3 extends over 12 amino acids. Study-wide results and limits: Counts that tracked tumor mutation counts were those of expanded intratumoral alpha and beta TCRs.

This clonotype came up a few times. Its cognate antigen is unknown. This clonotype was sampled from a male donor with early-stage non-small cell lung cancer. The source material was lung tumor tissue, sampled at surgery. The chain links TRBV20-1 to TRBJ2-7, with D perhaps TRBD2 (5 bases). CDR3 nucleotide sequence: TGCAGTGCCCGAGGGCTTTTCTACGAGCAGTACTTC. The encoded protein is CSARGLFYEQYF.